This is a list of T cell receptor beta chains from one sample in a study of T cell changes during pregnancy in multiple sclerosis. The table came from immunoSEQ multiplex PCR; TCRdb's copy has only in-frame clones and leaves some out. The data show tens of thousands of clones, 92% seen once. The sample consisted of CD4+ T cells from peripheral blood mononuclear cells, taken before pregnancy. The receptors stem from a female donor with multiple sclerosis, enrolled in a pregnancy study. Both conserved end residues are part of each CDR3. Each record gives: J gene, D gene, clone size, V gene, CDR3 DNA, CDR3 protein. D genes are given only for firm matches. Clone size, where shown, is once, few, many, or a class for clones that have expanded.

>TRBJ1-5|NA|NA|TRBV28
TGTGCCAGCAGTTTGGGTGGGTCGGGGTATGGTGGCAATCAGCCCCAGCATTTT
CASSLGGSGYGGNQPQHF
>TRBJ2-7|NA|NA|TRBV7-9
TGTGCCAGCAGCCACCTGCCAGGACAGCAAAAGTACTTC
CASSHLPGQQKYF
>TRBJ2-3|NA|NA|TRBV5-1
TGCGCCAGCAGCTTGGTCGGCACAGATACGCAGTATTTT
CASSLVGTDTQYF
>TRBJ2-1|TRBD2|NA|TRBV6-5
TGTGCCAGCAGTTCTCACCTGGGACTAGCGGGAGGGCAGCAGTTCTTC
CASSSHLGLAGGQQFF
>TRBJ1-1|TRBD1|NA|TRBV5-1
TGCGCCAGCAGCGCGGACAGGGTCGGAACTGAAGCTTTCTTT
CASSADRVGTEAFF
>TRBJ1-4|NA|few|TRBV2
TGTGCCAGCAGTGAAGCGCGCCGGTCGCTGTTTTTT
CASSEARRSLFF
>TRBJ1-4|TRBD1|NA|TRBV7-8
TGTGCCAGCAGCATCTCGGGACAGAAAAATGAAAAACTGTTTTTT
CASSISGQKNEKLFF
>TRBJ1-1|NA|NA|TRBV5-4
TGTGCCAGCAGCTTGAGGGGTTTGGGCACTGAAGCTTTCTTT
CASSLRGLGTEAFF
>TRBJ2-3|TRBD2|NA|TRBV7-2
TGTGCCAGCAGACCGGGACTAGTCATAGATACGCAGTATTTT
CASRPGLVIDTQYF
>TRBJ2-5|NA|once|TRBV19
TGTGCCAGTAGTATTGGGGCAGGGGTAGAGACCCAGTACTTC
CASSIGAGVETQYF
>TRBJ2-7|NA|NA|TRBV7-9
TGTGCCAGCAGCTTAGACACCTACGAGCAGTACTTC
CASSLDTYEQYF
>TRBJ2-1|TRBD1|few|TRBV19
TGTGCCAGTAGTATAGACACCGGGACAGGGGGTAACAATGAGCAGTTCTTC
CASSIDTGTGGNNEQFF
>TRBJ1-5|TRBD1|NA|TRBV4-2
TGTGCCAGCAGCCAGCCGACAGGGGGCTTCCATCAGCCCCAGCATTTT
CASSQPTGGFHQPQHF
>TRBJ2-2|TRBD2|NA|TRBV9
TGTGCCAGCAGCCCGGGACTAGCGGGAGCCGGGGAGCTGTTTTTT
CASSPGLAGAGELFF
>TRBJ2-1|NA|NA|TRBV15
TGTGCCACCAGCTCACTAGGTGAGCAGTTCTTC
CATSSLGEQFF
>TRBJ2-7|NA|NA|TRBV16
TGTGCCAGCAGCTTAACCTACGAGCAGTACTTC
CASSLTYEQYF
>TRBJ1-1|TRBD1|NA|TRBV5-1
TGCGCCAGCAGCCTAGAGGGGGCCATCACTGAAGCTTTCTTT
CASSLEGAITEAFF
>TRBJ2-7|NA|NA|TRBV4-3
TGCGCCAGCAGCTTAAGCGGGACAAGGGCTTACGAGCAGTACTTC
CASSLSGTRAYEQYF
>TRBJ2-1|TRBD1|NA|TRBV29-1
TGCAGCGTTGCCCGGGCAGGGGGCTTCAATGAGCAGTTCTTC
CSVARAGGFNEQFF
>TRBJ1-2|TRBD1|NA|TRBV28
TGTGCCAGCAGTTTGGGGACAGGGGAGCTCTATGGCTACACCTTC
CASSLGTGELYGYTF
>TRBJ1-4|NA|NA|TRBV5-1
TGCGCCAGCAGCTTGGTTGGGGACCAGGGAGGGAAAAAACTGTTTTTT
CASSLVGDQGGKKLFF
>TRBJ2-7|NA|NA|TRBV5-6
TGTGCCAGCAGCTTCGGCAGTATACGCGGCTACGAGCAGTACTTC
CASSFGSIRGYEQYF
>TRBJ1-4|NA|few|TRBV27
TGTGCCAGCAGGCCCATGGGGGGGGCCGGGGAAAAACTGTTTTTT
CASRPMGGAGEKLFF
>TRBJ1-2|TRBD1|NA|TRBV28
TGTGCCAGCAGTCTAGGGGGCTGGGGCTACACCTTC
CASSLGGWGYTF
>TRBJ1-1|NA|NA|TRBV29-1
TGCAGCGTTGCGCAGGGTTTGAACACTGAAGCTTTCTTT
CSVAQGLNTEAFF
>TRBJ2-2|NA|NA|TRBV14
TGTGCCAGCAGCCAAGAGCGGGGGCCCGTGGGCCGGGAGCTGTTTTTT
CASSQERGPVGRELFF
>TRBJ2-1|TRBD2|NA|TRBV5-1
TGCGCCAGCAGCTGGAAACCGGGACTAGCGGACAATGAGCAGTTCTTC
CASSWKPGLADNEQFF
>TRBJ2-7|TRBD2|NA|TRBV6-6
TGTGCCAGCATGGAACTAGCGGGGGTCTACGAGCAGTACTTC
CASMELAGVYEQYF
>TRBJ2-7|TRBD1|once|TRBV5-1
TGCGCCAGCAGCTTGGGTTCAGGGGGAAACTACGAGCAGTACTTC
CASSLGSGGNYEQYF
>TRBJ1-4|NA|NA|TRBV7-9
TGTGCCAGCAGCTTAGGTCAGGCCGGTGGAAAACTGTTTTTT
CASSLGQAGGKLFF
>TRBJ1-2|TRBD1|NA|TRBV28
TGTGCCAGCAGTCTGTCGGGACAGGGGGACGATGGCTACACCTTC
CASSLSGQGDDGYTF
>TRBJ2-7|NA|NA|TRBV7-2
TGTGCCAGCAGCTTAGCGGGAGGCCCCTACGAGCAGTACTTC
CASSLAGGPYEQYF
>TRBJ2-4|TRBD1|NA|TRBV28
TGTGCCAGCAGTCCGAGACAGGGCTGGAAAAACATTCAGTACTTC
CASSPRQGWKNIQYF
>TRBJ2-1|NA|NA|TRBV13
TGTGCCAGCAGCCTACTTGCCGGGTCCCTAAATGAGCAGTTCTTC
CASSLLAGSLNEQFF
>TRBJ2-3|TRBD2|NA|TRBV19
TGTGCCAGTAGTCGGAATAGCGGGAGGGCCGAAGATACGCAGTATTTT
CASSRNSGRAEDTQYF
>TRBJ2-7|NA|NA|TRBV2
TGTGCCAGCAGCCAGGGCCTTTACGAGCAGTACTTC
CASSQGLYEQYF
>TRBJ2-5|TRBD2|NA|TRBV4-1
TGCGCCAGCAGCCACCGCGGACTAGCGGGAGGGCCGGGGCAAGAGACCCAGTACTTC
CASSHRGLAGGPGQETQYF
>TRBJ2-7|TRBD1|NA|TRBV5-6
TGTGCCAGCAGCTTTGGGGACAGGGTATACGAGCAGTACTTC
CASSFGDRVYEQYF
>TRBJ2-3|NA|NA|TRBV5-8
TGTGCCAGCAGCCGCTCCCACAAGCGTGCAGATACGCAGTATTTT
CASSRSHKRADTQYF
>TRBJ2-7|TRBD2|NA|TRBV4-2
TGTGCCAGCAGCCAAGTCGGCGCGGGAGGCTACGAGCAGTACTTC
CASSQVGAGGYEQYF
>TRBJ2-1|TRBD2|NA|TRBV11-3
TGTGCCAGCAGCTTAGGCGGGACTAGCGGAGGTGAGCAGTTCTTC
CASSLGGTSGGEQFF
>TRBJ2-1|TRBD1|NA|TRBV29-1
TGCAGCGTTGGCCAAACAGGGGGTGGTCTCAATGAGCAGTTCTTC
CSVGQTGGGLNEQFF
>TRBJ2-7|NA|NA|TRBV7-9
TGTGCCAGCAGCTCAACAGACACAACCTACGAGCAGTACTTC
CASSSTDTTYEQYF
>TRBJ1-1|NA|NA|TRBV9
TGTGCCAGCAGCCCCCGGACATCTATGAACACTGAAGCTTTCTTT
CASSPRTSMNTEAFF
>TRBJ2-1|TRBD2|NA|TRBV18
TGTGCCAGCTCACCGACTAGCGGGAGGTCGTTCTTC
CASSPTSGRSFF
>TRBJ2-1|TRBD2|NA|TRBV5-1
TGCGCCAGCAGCTTGGTGGCTAGCGGGAGGAATGAGCAGTTCTTC
CASSLVASGRNEQFF
>TRBJ2-2|TRBD1|NA|TRBV4-1
TGCGCCAGCAGCCAAGATGCGACCGGGACAGCGAACACCGGGGAGCTGTTTTTT
CASSQDATGTANTGELFF
>TRBJ1-3|NA|NA|TRBV30
TGTGCCTGGAGTCGGAGGGGAAGGCAAAACACCATATATTTT
CAWSRRGRQNTIYF
>TRBJ2-1|NA|NA|TRBV28
TGTGCCAGCAGCCGTTCTGGCCTAAGGACAATTGAGCAGTTCTTC
CASSRSGLRTIEQFF
>TRBJ1-5|TRBD1|few|TRBV4-2
TGTGCCAGCAGCCAGATACAGGGGATCAATCAGCCCCAGCATTTT
CASSQIQGINQPQHF
>TRBJ1-1|NA|NA|TRBV18
TGTGCCAGCTCACCAGGACAGGAAGCTTTCTTT
CASSPGQEAFF